This T cell receptor (beta chain) was obtained from a study of shared clonotypes between healthy human individuals. Broader study findings: Sharing across four donors was highest in naive CD4 (approximately 5%) and lowest in memory CD8 (around 0.4%). Unshared clonotypes carried lower generation probabilities than those common to all four donors.

A note on this clone: The antigen remains undetermined.

Using immunoSEQ multiplex PCR, the repertoire was profiled, and TCRdb retains in-frame clones only, with some absent. The profile shows roughly 1,500,000 clones, around 98.5% of them singletons. The germline V gene has CDR1 KGHSH and CDR2 LQKENI. Trimming cost V 3 bases and J 2 bases; bases outside gene matches: 7. The length of the CDR3 is 15 residues. This clonotype was sampled from a man aged 25 to 40 in good health. This chain joins TRBV18 and TRBJ2-7, with 7 nucleotides matching TRBD1. Sequencing input: naive CD4+ T cells sorted from blood. The subset: CD45RA+ positively selected. The CDR3 spells CASSPQRDSPYEQYF. The CDR3 DNA follows: TGTGCCAGCTCACCTCAACGGGACAGTCCCTACGAGCAGTACTTC.